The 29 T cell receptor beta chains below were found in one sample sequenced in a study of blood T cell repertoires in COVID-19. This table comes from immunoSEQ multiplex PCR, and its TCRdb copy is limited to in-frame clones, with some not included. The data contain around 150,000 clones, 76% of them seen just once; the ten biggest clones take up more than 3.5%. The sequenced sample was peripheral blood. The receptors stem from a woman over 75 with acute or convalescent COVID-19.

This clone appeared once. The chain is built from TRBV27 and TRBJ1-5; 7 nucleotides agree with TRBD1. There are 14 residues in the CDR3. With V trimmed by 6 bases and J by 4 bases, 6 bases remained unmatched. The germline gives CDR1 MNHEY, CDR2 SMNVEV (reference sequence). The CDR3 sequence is CASRAGGSNQPQHF. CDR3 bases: TGTGCCAGCAGGGCAGGGGGGAGTAATCAGCCCCAGCATTTT.

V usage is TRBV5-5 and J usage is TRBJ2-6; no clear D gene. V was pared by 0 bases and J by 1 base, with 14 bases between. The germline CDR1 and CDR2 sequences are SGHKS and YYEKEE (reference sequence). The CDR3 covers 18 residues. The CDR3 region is CASSLVVDTDSGANVLTF. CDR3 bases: TGTGCCAGCAGCTTGGTAGTAGACACCGATTCTGGGGCCAACGTCCTGACTTTC.

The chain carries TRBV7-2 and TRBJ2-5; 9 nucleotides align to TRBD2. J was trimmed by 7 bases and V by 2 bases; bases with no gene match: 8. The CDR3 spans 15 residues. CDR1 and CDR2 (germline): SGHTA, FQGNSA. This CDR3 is CASSLQRGDLGTQYF. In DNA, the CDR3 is TGTGCCAGCAGCTTACAGCGGGGGGATTTAGGGACCCAGTACTTC. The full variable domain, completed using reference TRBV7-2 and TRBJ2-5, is GAGVSQSPSNKVTEKGKDVELRCDPISGHTALYWYRQSLGQGLEFLIYFQGNSAPDKSGLPSDRFSAERTGGSVSTLTIQRTQQEDSAVYLCASSLQRGDLGTQYFGPGTRLLVL.

The chain's CDR3 is CASSQSGPEAFF. The CDR3 coding sequence is TGTGCCAGCAGCCAATCGGGGCCTGAAGCTTTCTTT. This sequence joins TRBV16 and TRBJ1-1, with D possibly being TRBD1 (5 bases). The CDR3 totals 12 residues. Per germline, CDR1 KGHSY and CDR2 FQNENV. Trimming took 0 bases from V and 6 from J, leaving 5 bases between them.

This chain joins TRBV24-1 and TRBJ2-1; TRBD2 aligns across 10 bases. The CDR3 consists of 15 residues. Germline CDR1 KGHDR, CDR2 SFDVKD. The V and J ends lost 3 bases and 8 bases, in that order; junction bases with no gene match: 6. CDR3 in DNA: TGTGCCACCAGTGATGCTAGCGGGGGAAAGGATGAGCAGTTCTTC. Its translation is CATSDASGGKDEQFF.

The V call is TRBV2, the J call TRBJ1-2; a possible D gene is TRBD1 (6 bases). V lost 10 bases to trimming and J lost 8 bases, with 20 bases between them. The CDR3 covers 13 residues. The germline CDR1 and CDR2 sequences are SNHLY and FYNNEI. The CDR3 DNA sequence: TGTGCCACCTACTTGGGGGGGCTAGGAGGCTACACCTTC. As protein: CATYLGGLGGYTF.

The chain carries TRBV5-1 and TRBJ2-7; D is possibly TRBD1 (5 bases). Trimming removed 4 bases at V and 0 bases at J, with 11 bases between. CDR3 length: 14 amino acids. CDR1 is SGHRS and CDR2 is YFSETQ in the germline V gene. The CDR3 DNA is TGCGCCAGCAGCCTACGACAGAGCTCCTACGAGCAGTACTTC. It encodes CASSLRQSSYEQYF.

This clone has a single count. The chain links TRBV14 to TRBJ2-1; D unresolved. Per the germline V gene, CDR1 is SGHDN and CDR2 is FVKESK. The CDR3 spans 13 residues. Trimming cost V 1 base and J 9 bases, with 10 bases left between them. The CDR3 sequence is CASSQVLPGEQFF. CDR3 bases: TGTGCCAGCAGCCAAGTCCTCCCGGGTGAGCAGTTCTTC.

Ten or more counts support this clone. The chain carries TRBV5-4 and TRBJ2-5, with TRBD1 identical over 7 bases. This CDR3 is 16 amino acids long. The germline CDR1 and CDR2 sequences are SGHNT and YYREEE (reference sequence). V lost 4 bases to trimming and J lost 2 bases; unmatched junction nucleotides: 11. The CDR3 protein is CASSPAHGTDQETQYF. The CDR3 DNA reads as TGTGCCAGCAGCCCTGCCCATGGGACAGATCAAGAGACCCAGTACTTC.

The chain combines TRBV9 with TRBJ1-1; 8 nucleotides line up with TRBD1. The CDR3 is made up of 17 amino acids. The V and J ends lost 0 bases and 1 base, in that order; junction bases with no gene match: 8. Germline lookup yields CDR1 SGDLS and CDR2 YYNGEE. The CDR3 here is CASSVGQGTTQNTEAFF. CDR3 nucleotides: TGTGCCAGCAGCGTAGGACAGGGGACCACCCAGAACACTGAAGCTTTCTTT. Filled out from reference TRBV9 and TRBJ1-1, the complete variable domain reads DSGVTQTPKHLITATGQRVTLRCSPRSGDLSVYWYQQSLDQGLQFLIQYYNGEERAKGNILERFSAQQFPDLHSELNLSSLELGDSALYFCASSVGQGTTQNTEAFFGQGTRLTVV.

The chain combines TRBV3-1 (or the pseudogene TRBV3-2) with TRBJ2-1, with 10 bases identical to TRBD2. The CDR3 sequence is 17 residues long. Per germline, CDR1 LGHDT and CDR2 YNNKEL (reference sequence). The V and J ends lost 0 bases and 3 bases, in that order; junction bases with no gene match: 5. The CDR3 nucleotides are TGTGCCAGCAGCCAAGATCTAGCGGGAGTCGGCTACAATGAGCAGTTCTTC. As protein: CASSQDLAGVGYNEQFF.

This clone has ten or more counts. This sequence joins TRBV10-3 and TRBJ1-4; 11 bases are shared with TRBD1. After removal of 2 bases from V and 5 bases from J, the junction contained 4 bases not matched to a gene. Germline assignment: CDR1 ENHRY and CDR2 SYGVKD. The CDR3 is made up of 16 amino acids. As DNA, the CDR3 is TGTGCCATCAGTGAGGGCCGGGACAGGGGGAATGAAAAACTGTTTTTT. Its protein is CAISEGRDRGNEKLFF.

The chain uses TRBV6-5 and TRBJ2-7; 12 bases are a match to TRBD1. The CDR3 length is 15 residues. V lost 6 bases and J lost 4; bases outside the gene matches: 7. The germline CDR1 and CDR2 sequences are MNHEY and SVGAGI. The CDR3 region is CASSLGTGGFYEQYF. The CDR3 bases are TGTGCCAGCAGCCTTGGGACAGGGGGCTTTTACGAGCAGTACTTC.

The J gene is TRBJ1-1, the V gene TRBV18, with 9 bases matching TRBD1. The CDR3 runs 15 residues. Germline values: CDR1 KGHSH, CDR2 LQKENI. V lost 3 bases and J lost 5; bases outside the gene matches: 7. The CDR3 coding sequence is TGTGCCAGCTCACCGGGACAGGGAGGTGGGACTGAAGCTTTCTTT. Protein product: CASSPGQGGGTEAFF.

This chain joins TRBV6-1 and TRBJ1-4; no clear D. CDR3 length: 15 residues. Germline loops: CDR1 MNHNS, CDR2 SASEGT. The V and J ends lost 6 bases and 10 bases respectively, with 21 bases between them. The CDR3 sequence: CASSDSWEGFGKLFF. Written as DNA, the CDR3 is TGTGCCAGCAGCGACTCCTGGGAGGGTTTTGGAAAACTGTTTTTT.

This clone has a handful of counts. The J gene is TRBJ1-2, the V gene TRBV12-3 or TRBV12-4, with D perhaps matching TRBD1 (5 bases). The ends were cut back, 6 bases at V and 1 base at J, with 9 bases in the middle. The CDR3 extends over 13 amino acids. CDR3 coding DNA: TGTGCCAGCAGAGAGACAGATAACTATGGCTACACCTTC. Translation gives CASRETDNYGYTF.

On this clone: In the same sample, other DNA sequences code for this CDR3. CDR3 in DNA: TGCGCCAGCAGCCCCCAGGGGAACACCGGGGAGCTGTTTTTT. It yields the protein CASSPQGNTGELFF. The chain employs TRBV5-1 and TRBJ2-2; perhaps TRBD1 as D (5 bases). Germline loops: CDR1 SGHRS, CDR2 YFSETQ. V shed 4 bases and J shed 1 base, with 8 bases lying between them. CDR3 length equals 14 residues.

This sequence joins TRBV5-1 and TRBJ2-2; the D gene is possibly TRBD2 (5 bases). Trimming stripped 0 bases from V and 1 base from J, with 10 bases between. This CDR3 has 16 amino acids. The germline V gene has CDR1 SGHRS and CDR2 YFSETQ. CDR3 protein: CASSLAGVENTGELFF. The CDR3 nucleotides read TGCGCCAGCAGCTTGGCCGGGGTCGAGAACACCGGGGAGCTGTTTTTT.

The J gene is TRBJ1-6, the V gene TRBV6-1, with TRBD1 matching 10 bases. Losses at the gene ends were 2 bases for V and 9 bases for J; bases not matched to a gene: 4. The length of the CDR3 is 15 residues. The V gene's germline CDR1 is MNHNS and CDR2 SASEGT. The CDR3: CASSELDRGSSPLHF. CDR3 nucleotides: TGTGCCAGCAGTGAATTGGACAGGGGGAGTTCACCCCTCCACTTT.

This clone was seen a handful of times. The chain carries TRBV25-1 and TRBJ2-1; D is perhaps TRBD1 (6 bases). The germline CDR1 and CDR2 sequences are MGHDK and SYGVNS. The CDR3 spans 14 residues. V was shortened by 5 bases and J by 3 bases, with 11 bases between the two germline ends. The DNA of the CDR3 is TGTGCCAGCAGTCGACAGGAGATCTACAATGAGCAGTTCTTC. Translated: CASSRQEIYNEQFF.

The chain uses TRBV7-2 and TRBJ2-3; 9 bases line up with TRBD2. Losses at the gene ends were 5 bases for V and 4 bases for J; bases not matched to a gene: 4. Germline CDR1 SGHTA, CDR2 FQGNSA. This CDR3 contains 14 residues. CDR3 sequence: CASSTGLAPDTQYF. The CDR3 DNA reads TGTGCCAGCAGCACAGGACTAGCGCCAGATACGCAGTATTTT. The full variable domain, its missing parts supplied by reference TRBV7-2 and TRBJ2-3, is GAGVSQSPSNKVTEKGKDVELRCDPISGHTALYWYRQSLGQGLEFLIYFQGNSAPDKSGLPSDRFSAERTGGSVSTLTIQRTQQEDSAVYLCASSTGLAPDTQYFGPGTRLTVL.

CDR3 region: CASSPRGPGEAFF. CDR3 nucleotides: TGTGCCAGCAGTCCAAGGGGGCCGGGTGAAGCTTTCTTT. The chain carries TRBV12-3 or TRBV12-4 and TRBJ1-1, with 7 bases aligning to TRBD1. V was pared by 5 bases and J by 7 bases, with 7 bases of the junction left unmatched. The CDR3 covers 13 residues.

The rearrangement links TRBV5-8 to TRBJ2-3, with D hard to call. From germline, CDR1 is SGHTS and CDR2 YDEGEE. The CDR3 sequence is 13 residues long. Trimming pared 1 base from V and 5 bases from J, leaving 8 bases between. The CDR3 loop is CASSLQVEDTQYF. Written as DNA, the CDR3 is TGTGCCAGCAGCTTGCAGGTTGAAGATACGCAGTATTTT.

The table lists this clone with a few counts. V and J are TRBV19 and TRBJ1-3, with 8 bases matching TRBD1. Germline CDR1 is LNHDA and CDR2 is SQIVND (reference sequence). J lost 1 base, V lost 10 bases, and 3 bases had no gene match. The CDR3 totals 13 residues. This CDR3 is CATRQGSGNTIYF. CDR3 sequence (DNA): TGTGCCACCCGACAGGGGTCTGGAAACACCATATATTTT.

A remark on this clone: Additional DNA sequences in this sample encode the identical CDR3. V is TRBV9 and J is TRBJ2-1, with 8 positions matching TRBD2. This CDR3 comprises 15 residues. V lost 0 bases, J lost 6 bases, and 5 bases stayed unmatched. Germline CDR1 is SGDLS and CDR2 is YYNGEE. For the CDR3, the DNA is TGTGCCAGCAGCGTAGTGGCGGGAGGTGTCAATGAGCAGTTCTTC. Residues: CASSVVAGGVNEQFF.

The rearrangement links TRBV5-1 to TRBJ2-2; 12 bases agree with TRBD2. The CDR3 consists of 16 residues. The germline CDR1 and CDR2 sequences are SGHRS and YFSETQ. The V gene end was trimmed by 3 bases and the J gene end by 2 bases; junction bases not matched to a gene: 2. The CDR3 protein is CASSSTSGGNTGELFF. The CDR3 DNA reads TGCGCCAGCAGCTCGACTAGCGGGGGAAACACCGGGGAGCTGTTTTTT.

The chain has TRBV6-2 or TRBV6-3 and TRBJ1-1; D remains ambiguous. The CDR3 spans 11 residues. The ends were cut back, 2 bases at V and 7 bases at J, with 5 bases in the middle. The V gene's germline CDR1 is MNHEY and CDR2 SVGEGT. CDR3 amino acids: CASSYEVEAFF. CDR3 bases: TGTGCCAGCAGTTACGAGGTTGAAGCTTTCTTT.

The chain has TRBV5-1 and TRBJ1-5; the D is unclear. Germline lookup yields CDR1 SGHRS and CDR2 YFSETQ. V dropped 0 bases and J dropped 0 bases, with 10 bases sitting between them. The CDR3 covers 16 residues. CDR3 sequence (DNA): TGCGCCAGCAGCTTGGATAACAGCTATAGCAATCAGCCCCAGCATTTT. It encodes CASSLDNSYSNQPQHF.

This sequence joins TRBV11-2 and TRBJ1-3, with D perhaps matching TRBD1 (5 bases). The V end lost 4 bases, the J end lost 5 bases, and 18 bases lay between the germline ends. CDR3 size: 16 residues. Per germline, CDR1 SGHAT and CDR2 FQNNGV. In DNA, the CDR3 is TGTGCCAGCAGCTCACCATGGACACCCGTCCGAAACACCATATATTTT. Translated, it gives CASSSPWTPVRNTIYF. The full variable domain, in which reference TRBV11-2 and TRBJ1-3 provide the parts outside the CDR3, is EAGVAQSPRYKIIEKRQSVAFWCNPISGHATLYWYQQILGQGPKLLIQFQNNGVVDDSQLPKDRFSAERLKGVDSTLKIQPAKLEDSAVYLCASSSPWTPVRNTIYFGEGSWLTVV.